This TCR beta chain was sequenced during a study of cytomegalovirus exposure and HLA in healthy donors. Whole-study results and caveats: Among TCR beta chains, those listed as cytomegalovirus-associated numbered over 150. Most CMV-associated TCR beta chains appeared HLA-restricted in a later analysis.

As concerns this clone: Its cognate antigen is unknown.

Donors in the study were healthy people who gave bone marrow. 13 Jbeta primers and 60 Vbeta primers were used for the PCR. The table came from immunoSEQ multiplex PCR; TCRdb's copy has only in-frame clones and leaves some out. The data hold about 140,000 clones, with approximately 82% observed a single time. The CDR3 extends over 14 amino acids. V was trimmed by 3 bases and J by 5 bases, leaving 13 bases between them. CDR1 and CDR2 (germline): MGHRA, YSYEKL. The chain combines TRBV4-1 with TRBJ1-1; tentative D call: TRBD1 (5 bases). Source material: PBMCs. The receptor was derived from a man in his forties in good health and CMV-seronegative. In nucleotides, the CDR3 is TGCGCCAGCAGCCAGCGGGGGGTAGGGACTGAAGCTTTCTTT. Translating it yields CASSQRGVGTEAFF.